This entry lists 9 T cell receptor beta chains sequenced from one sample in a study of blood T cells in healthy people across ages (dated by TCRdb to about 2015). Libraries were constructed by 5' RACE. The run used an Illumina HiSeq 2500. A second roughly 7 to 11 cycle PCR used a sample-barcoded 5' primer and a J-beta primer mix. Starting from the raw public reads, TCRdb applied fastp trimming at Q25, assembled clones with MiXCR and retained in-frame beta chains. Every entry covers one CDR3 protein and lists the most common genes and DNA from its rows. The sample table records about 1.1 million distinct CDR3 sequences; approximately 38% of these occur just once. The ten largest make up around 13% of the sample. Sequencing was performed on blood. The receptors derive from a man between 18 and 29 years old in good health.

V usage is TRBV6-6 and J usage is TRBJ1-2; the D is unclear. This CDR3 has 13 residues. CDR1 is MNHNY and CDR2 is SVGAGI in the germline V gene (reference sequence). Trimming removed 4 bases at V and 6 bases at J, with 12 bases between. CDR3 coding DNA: TGTGCCAGCAGTTTGAGAGAAAGGGATGGCTACACCTTC. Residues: CASSLRERDGYTF.

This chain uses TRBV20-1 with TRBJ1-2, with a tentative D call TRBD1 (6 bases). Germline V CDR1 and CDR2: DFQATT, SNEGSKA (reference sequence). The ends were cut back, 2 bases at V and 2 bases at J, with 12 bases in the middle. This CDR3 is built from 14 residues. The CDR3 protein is CSARSPTGNYGYTF. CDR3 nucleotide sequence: TGCAGTGCTAGATCCCCGACAGGAAACTATGGCTACACCTTC.

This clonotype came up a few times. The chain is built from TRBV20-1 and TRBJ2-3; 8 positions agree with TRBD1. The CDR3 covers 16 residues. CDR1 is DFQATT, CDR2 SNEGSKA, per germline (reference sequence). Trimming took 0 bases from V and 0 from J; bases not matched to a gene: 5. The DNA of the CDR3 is TGCAGTGCTAGAGATTCAGGGGGCGGCAGCACAGATACGCAGTATTTT. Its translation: CSARDSGGGSTDTQYF.

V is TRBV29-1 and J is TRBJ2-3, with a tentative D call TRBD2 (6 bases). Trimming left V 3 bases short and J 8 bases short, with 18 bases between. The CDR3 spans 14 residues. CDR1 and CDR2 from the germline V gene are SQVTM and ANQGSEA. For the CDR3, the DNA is TGCAGCGTTGAGGAGGGTAGCTCCCGTGGTACGCAGTATTTT. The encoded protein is CSVEEGSSRGTQYF.

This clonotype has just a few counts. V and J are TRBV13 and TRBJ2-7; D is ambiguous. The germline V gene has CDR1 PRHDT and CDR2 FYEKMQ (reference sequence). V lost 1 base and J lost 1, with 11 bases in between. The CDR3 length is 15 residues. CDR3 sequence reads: CASSLVPGPSYEQYF. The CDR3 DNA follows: TGTGCCAGCAGCTTAGTCCCGGGCCCTTCCTACGAGCAGTACTTC.

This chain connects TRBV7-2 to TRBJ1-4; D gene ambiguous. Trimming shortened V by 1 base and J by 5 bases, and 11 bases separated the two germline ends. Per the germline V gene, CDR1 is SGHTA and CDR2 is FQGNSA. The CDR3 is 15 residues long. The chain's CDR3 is CASSLVAGPNEKLFF. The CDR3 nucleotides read TGTGCCAGCAGCTTAGTCGCAGGCCCAAATGAAAAACTGTTTTTT.

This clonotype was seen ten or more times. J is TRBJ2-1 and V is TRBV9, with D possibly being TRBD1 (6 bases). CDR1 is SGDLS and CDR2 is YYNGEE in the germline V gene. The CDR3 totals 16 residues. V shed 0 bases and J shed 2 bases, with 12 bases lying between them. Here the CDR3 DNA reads TGTGCCAGCAGCGTAGGGGACATGGGGACCTACAATGAGCAGTTCTTC. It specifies CASSVGDMGTYNEQFF.

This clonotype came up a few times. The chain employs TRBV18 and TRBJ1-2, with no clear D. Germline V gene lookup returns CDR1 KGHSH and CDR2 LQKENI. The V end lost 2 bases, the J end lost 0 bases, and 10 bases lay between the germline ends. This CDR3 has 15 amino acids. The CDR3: CASSPGAASNYGYTF. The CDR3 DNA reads TGTGCCAGCTCACCAGGCGCAGCATCTAACTATGGCTACACCTTC.

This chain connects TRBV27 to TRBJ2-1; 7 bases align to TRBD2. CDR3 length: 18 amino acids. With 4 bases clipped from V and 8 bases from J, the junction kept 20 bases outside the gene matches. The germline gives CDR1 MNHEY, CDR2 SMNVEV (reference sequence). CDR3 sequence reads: CASSSSWGEGAFVDEQFF. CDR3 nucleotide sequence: TGTGCCAGCAGTTCGTCCTGGGGGGAGGGAGCATTCGTCGATGAGCAGTTCTTC.